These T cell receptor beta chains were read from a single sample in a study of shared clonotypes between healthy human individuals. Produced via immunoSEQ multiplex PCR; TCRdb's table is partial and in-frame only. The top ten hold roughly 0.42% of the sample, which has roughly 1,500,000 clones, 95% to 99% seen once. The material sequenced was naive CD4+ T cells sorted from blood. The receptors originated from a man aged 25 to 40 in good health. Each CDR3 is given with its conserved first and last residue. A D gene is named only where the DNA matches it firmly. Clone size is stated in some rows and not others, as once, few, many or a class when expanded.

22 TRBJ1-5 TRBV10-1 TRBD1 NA CASSSGTGLLPGMRNSNQPQHF TGCGCCAGCAGTTCCGGGACAGGGCTTCTTCCAGGGATGCGGAATAGCAATCAGCCCCAGCATTTT
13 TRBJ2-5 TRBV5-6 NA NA CASSPTNTESQYF TGTGCCAGCAGCCCGACAAATACGGAATCCCAGTACTTC
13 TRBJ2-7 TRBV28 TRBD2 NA CASFPSGIYEQYF TGTGCCAGCTTCCCTAGCGGGATATACGAGCAGTACTTC
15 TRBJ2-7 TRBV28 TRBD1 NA CASSLRDREIHEQYF TGTGCCAGCAGCCTCCGGGACAGGGAAATCCACGAGCAGTACTTC
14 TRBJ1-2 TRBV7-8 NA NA CASSLAGAYYGYTF TGTGCCAGCAGCTTAGCGGGGGCGTACTATGGCTACACCTTC
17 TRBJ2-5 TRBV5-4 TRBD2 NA CASSLQRLSGRVETQYF TGTGCCAGCAGCTTGCAGCGTCTTAGCGGGAGAGTAGAGACCCAGTACTTC
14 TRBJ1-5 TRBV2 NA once CASADRTRDQPQHF TGTGCCAGCGCGGACCGGACACGCGATCAGCCCCAGCATTTT
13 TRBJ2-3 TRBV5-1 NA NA CASSTGAGDTQYF TGCGCCAGCAGTACGGGGGCCGGAGATACGCAGTATTTT
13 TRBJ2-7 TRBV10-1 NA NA CASSGRTDSEQYF TGCGCCAGCAGTGGGAGGACAGACAGCGAGCAGTACTTC
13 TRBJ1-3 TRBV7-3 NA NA CASSTGVGNTIYF TGTGCCAGCAGCACGGGAGTAGGAAACACCATATATTTT
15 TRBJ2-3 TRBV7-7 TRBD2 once CASSRTGTNTDTQYF TGTGCTAGCAGCCGGACCGGGACTAACACAGATACGCAGTATTTT
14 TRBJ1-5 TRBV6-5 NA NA CASSTQGDNQPQHF TGTGCCAGCAGTACACAGGGCGACAATCAGCCCCAGCATTTT
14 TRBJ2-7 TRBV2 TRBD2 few CASSAGGPSYEQYF TGTGCCAGCAGCGCGGGAGGGCCTTCCTACGAGCAGTACTTC
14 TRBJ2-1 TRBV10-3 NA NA CAISESDGNNEQFF TGTGCCATCAGTGAGTCTGACGGAAACAATGAGCAGTTCTTC
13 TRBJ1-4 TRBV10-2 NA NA CASSQGLNEKLFF TGCGCCAGCAGTCAGGGGCTCAATGAAAAACTGTTTTTT
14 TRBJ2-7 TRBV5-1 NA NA CASSPDSIPYEQYF TGCGCCAGCAGCCCAGACAGCATTCCCTACGAGCAGTACTTC
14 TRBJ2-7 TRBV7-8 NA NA CASSSYGSPYEQYF TGTGCCAGCAGCTCATACGGTTCGCCCTACGAGCAGTACTTC
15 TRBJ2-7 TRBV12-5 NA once CASDTGVYRHDEQYF TGTGCTAGTGACACGGGGGTATACAGGCATGACGAGCAGTACTTC
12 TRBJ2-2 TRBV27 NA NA CASSSYTGELFF TGTGCCAGCAGTTCTTACACCGGGGAGCTGTTTTTT
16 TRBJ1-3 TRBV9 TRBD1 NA CASSGRQGGGGNTIYF TGTGCCAGCAGCGGTCGACAGGGCGGTGGGGGAAACACCATATATTTT
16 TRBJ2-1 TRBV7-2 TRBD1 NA CASSRTGQQGYNEQFF TGTGCCAGCAGCCGGACAGGCCAGCAGGGCTACAATGAGCAGTTCTTC
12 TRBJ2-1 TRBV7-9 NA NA CASSPRANEQFF TGTGCCAGCAGCCCACGAGCCAATGAGCAGTTCTTC
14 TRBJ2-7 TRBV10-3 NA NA CAIRERGAPTEQYF TGTGCCATCAGGGAAAGGGGGGCCCCAACCGAGCAGTACTTC
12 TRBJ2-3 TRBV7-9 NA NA CASSSAGRSQYF TGTGCCAGCAGCTCCGCCGGCCGGAGCCAGTATTTT
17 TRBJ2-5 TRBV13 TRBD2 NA CASSLVTTWREKETQYF TGTGCCAGCAGCTTAGTCACAACTTGGCGGGAGAAAGAGACCCAGTACTTC
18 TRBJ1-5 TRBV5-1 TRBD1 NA CASSHTGTGDNSNQPQHF TGCGCCAGCAGCCATACCGGGACAGGGGATAATAGCAATCAGCCCCAGCATTTT
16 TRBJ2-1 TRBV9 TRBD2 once CASSPSGRSSYNEQFF TGTGCCAGCAGCCCGAGCGGGAGGAGCTCCTACAATGAGCAGTTCTTC
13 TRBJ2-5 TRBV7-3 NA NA CASSLNSGETQYF TGTGCCAGCAGCTTAAATTCGGGCGAGACCCAGTACTTC
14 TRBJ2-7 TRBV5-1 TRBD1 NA CASSPPTGSYEQYF TGCGCCAGCAGCCCGCCGACAGGGAGCTACGAGCAGTACTTC
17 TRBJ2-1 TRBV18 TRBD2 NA CASSPLPVTSTYNEQFF TGTGCCAGCTCACCGTTGCCCGTGACTAGCACGTACAATGAGCAGTTCTTC
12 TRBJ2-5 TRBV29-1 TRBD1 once CSVEQGAETQYF TGCAGCGTTGAACAGGGGGCGGAGACCCAGTACTTC
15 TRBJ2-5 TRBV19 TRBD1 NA CASSLPGQAQETQYF TGTGCCAGTAGTCTCCCGGGACAGGCCCAAGAGACCCAGTACTTC
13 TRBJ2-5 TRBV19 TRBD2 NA CASSILAGGQMYF TGTGCCAGTAGTATACTAGCGGGAGGGCAGATGTACTTC
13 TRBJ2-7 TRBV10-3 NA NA CAISEGAPAEQYF TGTGCCATCAGTGAGGGGGCCCCCGCGGAGCAGTACTTC
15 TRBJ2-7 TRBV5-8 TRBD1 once CASSSGDRVSVGQYF TGTGCCAGCAGCTCCGGTGACAGGGTTTCGGTTGGGCAGTACTTC
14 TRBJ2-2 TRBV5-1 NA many CASSLIGVGEELFF TGCGCCAGCAGCTTGATAGGAGTTGGTGAGGAGCTGTTTTTT
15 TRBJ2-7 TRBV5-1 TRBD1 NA CASSFRTGQTYEQYF TGCGCCAGCAGCTTCCGGACAGGCCAAACCTACGAGCAGTACTTC
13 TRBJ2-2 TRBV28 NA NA CAIWGLNTGELFF TGTGCCATATGGGGCCTGAACACCGGGGAGCTGTTTTTT
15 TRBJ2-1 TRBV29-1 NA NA CSVGRNRVLGNEQFF TGCAGCGTTGGACGGAACAGGGTCCTAGGGAATGAGCAGTTCTTC
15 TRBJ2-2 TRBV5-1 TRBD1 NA CASGLGTDNTGELFF TGCGCCAGCGGATTGGGGACAGACAACACCGGGGAGCTGTTTTTT
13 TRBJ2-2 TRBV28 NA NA CASSLRAPGELFF TGTGCCAGCAGCCTAAGGGCCCCCGGGGAGCTGTTTTTT
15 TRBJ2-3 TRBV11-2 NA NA CASTPPGLRTDTQYF TGTGCCAGCACCCCCCCGGGCCTCAGAACAGATACGCAGTATTTT
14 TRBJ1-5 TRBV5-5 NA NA CASSALPSNQPQHF TGTGCCAGCAGTGCTTTACCAAGCAATCAGCCCCAGCATTTT
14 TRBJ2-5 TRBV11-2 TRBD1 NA CASSPTQGVETQYF TGTGCCAGCAGCCCGACTCAGGGGGTAGAGACCCAGTACTTC
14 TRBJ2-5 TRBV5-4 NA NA CASSLSPREETQYF TGTGCCAGCAGCTTATCCCCCAGGGAAGAGACCCAGTACTTC
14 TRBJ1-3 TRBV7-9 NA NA CASGPGVSGNTIYF TGTGCCAGCGGCCCAGGGGTCTCTGGAAACACCATATATTTT
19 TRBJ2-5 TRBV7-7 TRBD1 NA CASSPIGQGRATWIETQYF TGTGCCAGCAGCCCGATTGGACAGGGGCGGGCTACCTGGATAGAGACCCAGTACTTC
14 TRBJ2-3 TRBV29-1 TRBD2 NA CSVDGLAGKDTQYF TGCAGCGTTGACGGACTAGCGGGGAAGGATACGCAGTATTTT
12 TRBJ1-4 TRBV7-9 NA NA CASSLISEKLFF TGTGCCAGCAGCTTAATATCTGAAAAACTGTTTTTT
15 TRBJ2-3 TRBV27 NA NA CASRRPRQSTDTQYF TGTGCCAGCAGAAGACCTAGGCAGAGCACAGATACGCAGTATTTT
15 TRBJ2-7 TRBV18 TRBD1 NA CASSPRRGQGDEQYF TGTGCCAGCTCACCGCGGCGGGGACAGGGCGACGAGCAGTACTTC
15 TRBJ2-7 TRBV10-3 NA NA CAISESQGSNYEQYF TGTGCCATCAGTGAGTCGCAGGGATCCAACTACGAGCAGTACTTC
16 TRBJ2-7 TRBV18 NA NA CASSAQGISDKYEQYF TGTGCCAGCTCAGCCCAGGGGATCAGCGATAAATACGAGCAGTACTTC
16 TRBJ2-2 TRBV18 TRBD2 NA CASSPPGGPSTGELFF TGTGCCAGCTCCCCTCCGGGAGGGCCGAGCACCGGGGAGCTGTTTTTT
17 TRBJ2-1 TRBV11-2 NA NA CASSQVKGVYSYNEQFF TGTGCCAGCAGCCAAGTTAAAGGGGTCTACTCCTACAATGAGCAGTTCTTC
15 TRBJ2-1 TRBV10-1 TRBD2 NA CASSKSSGDHNEQFF TGCGCCAGCAGTAAGAGTAGCGGGGACCACAATGAGCAGTTCTTC